Described below is a single T cell receptor beta chain sequence and its context. The target of this receptor is not known. Base qualities are not recorded, but no much larger clone differs from it by a single base. The data originate from a study of blood T cell repertoires in COVID-19 (dated by TCRdb to the early 2020s). In terms of the full investigation: Samples covering the acute and convalescent phases of COVID-19 were provided by collaborators in the United States, Italy and Spain. HLA class I and class II types, where available, came from metadata supplied by the sample provider rather than from assay-based typing. The repertoires were released in a freely available public database meant as a resource for research on the immune response to SARS-CoV-2. The prospective study material was composed of cDNA or gDNA derived from T cells, B-cell-depleted T cells, or PBMCs. Deeply sampled blood TCRbeta repertoires from subjects exposed to, actively infected with, or recovered from COVID-19 were included in the dataset. Nearly every sample came with metadata listing a de-identified subject ID, COVID-19 status, age in years and sex. The samples were drawn from the first 160 participants of the ongoing ImmuneRACE study and from 950 to 1,500 subjects provided by 6 global collaborators.

General conclusions and limits of the study: How much clinical and demographic metadata was included differed by source and by participant, and the metadata was provided uncurated.

Whole blood was collected in K2EDTA tubes by collaborating institutions according to the institutions' own protocols. For TCRbeta analysis, collaborator samples were shipped as frozen whole blood, as isolated PBMCs, or as DNA extracted from either sample type. V has 1 base trimmed and J has 2 bases trimmed; junction bases matching no gene number 9. The germline V gene supplies CDR1 SGHRS and CDR2 YFSETQ. The CDR3, from cysteine to phenylalanine, totals 17 residues. Of the read, only the CDR3 DNA is kept; its 51 bases are in frame from base 1. TCRbeta CDR3 regions were amplified from genomic DNA using the immunoSEQ Assay, a bias-controlled multiplex PCR. The paper's processing steps were these. The number of nucleated cells in each sample was estimated by amplification of reference gene primers within the assay. To quantify the absolute abundance of each unique TCRbeta CDR3 rearrangement, sequence reads were collapsed and filtered. Productive Simpson clonality was computed per sample as the square root of Simpson's diversity index over productive rearrangements. In TCRdb, the immuneACCESS table is reduced to in-frame sequences with V and J assigned. These tables do not hold every clone; where another copy was compared, an unresolved V gene accounts for under half, and the others remain unexplained. That table is the source of V, J and clone size, and D and trimming were worked out from the DNA. For this sample the table gives about 160,000 clones, of which just over 85% were detected only once. The ten largest clonotypes hold roughly 3% of the sample.

The sample consisted of peripheral blood. This TCR was recovered from a man between 65 and 85 years old with acute or convalescent COVID-19. Recombination connected TRBV5-1 to TRBJ2-3, and TRBD2 matches 8 of the central bases. The CDR3 loop reads CASSLRASGLLTDTQYF. The DNA sequence is TGCGCCAGCAGCTTGAGGGCTAGCGGGTTACTCACAGATACGCAGTATTTT.